A selection of T cell receptor beta chains follows, all from one sample in a study of neoadjuvant nivolumab and ipilimumab in lung cancer. The protocol was immunoSEQ multiplex PCR, while the TCRdb copy is restricted to in-frame clones and leaves out a portion. The sample has 3,300 or so clones; roughly 88% are singletons. The sequencing here drew on tumor tissue, taken after neoadjuvant nivolumab, alone or with ipilimumab, at or shortly before surgery. These receptor sequences come from an adult with non-small cell lung cancer. Both conserved end residues are part of each CDR3.

v_gene: TRBV29-1; j_gene: TRBJ1-1; len: 13; CDR3aa: CSVEAARNTEAFF
v_gene: TRBV10-3; j_gene: TRBJ1-1; len: 13; CDR3aa: CAIRITANTEAFF
v_gene: TRBV2; j_gene: TRBJ2-2; len: 15; CDR3aa: CASMRLAGLTGELFF
v_gene: TRBV5-1; j_gene: TRBJ2-5; len: 15; CDR3aa: CASSLGQGSKETQYF
v_gene: TRBV19; j_gene: TRBJ2-1; len: 20; CDR3aa: CASSIDSSSGGYSSYNEQFF
v_gene: TRBV7-2; j_gene: TRBJ1-6; len: 16; CDR3aa: CASSLGAGGRNSPLHF
v_gene: TRBV5-1; j_gene: TRBJ2-7; len: 13; CDR3aa: CASSVSGGPEQYF
v_gene: TRBV14; j_gene: TRBJ2-5; len: 19; CDR3aa: CASSQDGPLAGAIQETQYF
v_gene: TRBV5-1; j_gene: TRBJ1-2; len: 14; CDR3aa: CASSLEDSSYGYTF
v_gene: TRBV7-2; j_gene: TRBJ1-2; len: 16; CDR3aa: CASSLAPQRTGYGYTF
v_gene: TRBV7-9; j_gene: TRBJ1-2; len: 14; CDR3aa: CATTGTSRDYGYTF
v_gene: TRBV9; j_gene: TRBJ2-7; len: 16; CDR3aa: CASSHGLAGGPYEQYF